The 8 T cell receptor beta chains reported below all come from one sample, sequenced in a study of beta chain features in type 1 diabetes. The authors reverse transcribed all of the isolated RNA, so sequencing captured expressed TCRB transcripts. The table came from immunoSEQ multiplex PCR; TCRdb's copy has only in-frame clones and leaves some out. Of 900,000 or so clones in the sample, about a sixth are singletons; the top ten hold 0.02% to 0.025%. The sequenced sample consisted of naive CD4+ T cells from blood. The receptor set was obtained from a woman aged 18-29 years in good health.

The V gene is TRBV4-2, the J gene TRBJ2-1; 7 bases line up with TRBD2. Per germline, CDR1 LGHNA and CDR2 YNFKEQ. Trimming removed 6 bases from V and 3 bases from J; junction bases left unmatched: 8. This CDR3 has 15 amino acids. CDR3 nucleotide sequence: TGTGCCAGCAGTCAAAGCGGGACTATCTACAATGAGCAGTTCTTC. Translated, it gives CASSQSGTIYNEQFF.

This clone was counted between two and nine times. The genes are TRBV4-3 and TRBJ1-4, with a possible D match to TRBD1 (5 bases). V was shortened by 7 bases and J by 3 bases, with 12 bases between the two germline ends. CDR3 length: 14 residues. Germline values: CDR1 LGHNA, CDR2 YSLEER. The CDR3 is CASTDWGANEKLFF. In DNA, the CDR3 is TGCGCCAGCACTGACTGGGGGGCTAATGAAAAACTGTTTTTT.

V and J are TRBV18 and TRBJ1-2; D might be TRBD1 (6 bases). Trimming took 5 bases from V and 4 from J, leaving 14 bases between them. The CDR3 is 14 residues long. The germline V gene encodes CDR1 KGHSH and CDR2 LQKENI. Written as DNA, the CDR3 is TGTGCCAGCTCAAGCCGGGACACCGCCTATGGCTACACCTTC. Its translation is CASSSRDTAYGYTF.

This clone was counted between two and nine times. The genes are TRBV4-2 and TRBJ2-7; the match to TRBD1 covers 10 bases. The germline V gene encodes CDR1 LGHNA and CDR2 YNFKEQ. This CDR3 is 15 amino acids long. Trimming removed 5 bases from V and 9 bases from J; junction bases left unmatched: 13. This chain's CDR3 is CASSIGTGALSAQYF. As DNA, the CDR3 is TGTGCCAGCAGCATCGGGACAGGGGCTTTGTCGGCGCAGTACTTC.

The V and J genes are TRBV27 and TRBJ2-1, with 9 bases aligning to TRBD1. V shed 3 bases and J 9 bases; nucleotides not matched to a gene: 9. This CDR3 has 15 amino acids. Germline CDR1 is MNHEY and CDR2 is SMNVEV (reference sequence). The CDR3 DNA reads as TGTGCCAGCAGTTTTTTTGGGGGACAGGGAATTGAGCAGTTCTTC. The encoded protein is CASSFFGGQGIEQFF.

This clone turned up a few times. The chain carries TRBV2 and TRBJ1-2, with D uncertain. Per the germline V gene, CDR1 is SNHLY and CDR2 is FYNNEI. Deletions cut 4 bases from V and 4 bases from J, with 10 bases between. This CDR3 region has 13 residues. CDR3 protein: CASSGTLSYGYTF. The CDR3 nucleotides read TGTGCCAGCAGTGGTACCCTGTCCTATGGCTACACCTTC.

This clone has only a few counts. The J gene is TRBJ2-5, the V gene TRBV5-1; D is unresolved. V was trimmed by 0 bases and J by 2 bases, leaving 14 bases between them. CDR3 length: 16 amino acids. Germline CDR1 reads SGHRS; CDR2 reads YFSETQ. CDR3 DNA: TGCGCCAGCAGCTTGGGTCACGGGTCTACTCAAGAGACCCAGTACTTC. Amino acids: CASSLGHGSTQETQYF.

This clone was recorded at least ten times. This chain's CDR3 is CAIRQGSLAYEQYF. CDR3 coding DNA: TGTGCCATCCGGCAAGGCTCCTTGGCCTACGAGCAGTACTTC. The rearrangement uses TRBV10-3 and TRBJ2-7; D ambiguous. The CDR3 length is 14 residues. V dropped 8 bases and J dropped 2 bases, with 16 bases sitting between them. Germline CDR1 is ENHRY and CDR2 is SYGVKD.